The 31 T cell receptor beta chains below come from one sample, sequenced in a study of T cells expressing NK-cell markers. TCRdb re-called the 5' RACE reads and shows each CDR3 protein once, DNA omitted. Recorded here are 400,000 to 550,000 distinct CDR3 sequences; the top ten clones represent approximately 7%. The sample consisted of blood T cells: a sorted CD56 or NKG2C T cell subset, CD4+ or CD8+ T cells, or bulk PBMC T cells (not recorded which). These receptor sequences come from a woman between 18 and 70 years old in good health.

The J gene is TRBJ2-5, the V gene TRBV5-1; there is no DNA to check the TCRdb D call of TRBD1. CDR1 SGHRS and CDR2 YFSETQ come from the germline V gene. The CDR3 consists of 14 residues. The CDR3 spells CASTPGGAQETQYF. The variable domain in full, completed from reference TRBV5-1 and TRBJ2-5, reads KAGVTQTPRYLIKTRGQQVTLSCSPISGHRSVSWYQQTPGQGLQFLFEYFSETQRNKGNFPGRFSGRQFSNSRSEMNVSTLELGDSALYLCASTPGGAQETQYFGPGTRLLVL.

The V gene is TRBV9, the J gene TRBJ2-7; TCRdb's D call, TRBD2, is unchecked because there is no DNA. The length of the CDR3 is 16 residues. Germline V gene lookup returns CDR1 SGDLS and CDR2 YYNGEE. The CDR3: CASSPGGLAGRYEQYF.

V and J are TRBV6-5 and TRBJ1-1. The CDR3 is 14 amino acids. Per germline, CDR1 MNHEY and CDR2 SVGAGI. CDR3 residues: CASSYSSGITEAFF.

The CDR3 reads CSAPDSTRGGNEQFF. This rearrangement joins TRBV20-1 to TRBJ2-1; the D gene TCRdb calls, TRBD1, cannot be checked with no DNA. CDR1 is DFQATT, CDR2 SNEGSKA, per germline (reference sequence). The CDR3 has 15 residues.

The gene calls are TRBV20-1 and TRBJ2-1; TCRdb reports TRBD2, a call that lacks DNA to check it against. The CDR3 extends over 15 amino acids. Germline V gene sequence: CDR1 DFQATT, CDR2 SNEGSKA (reference sequence). CDR3 region: CSARPGTSLSNEQFF.

The chain couples TRBV2 to TRBJ1-4; TCRdb designates TRBD1, a call that cannot be tested without DNA. This CDR3 is built from 15 residues. Germline V gives CDR1 SNHLY, CDR2 FYNNEI. This chain's CDR3 is CASTGQGIRNEKLFF.

The chain couples TRBV29-1 to TRBJ2-1. Germline V lookup: CDR1 SQVTM, CDR2 ANQGSEA. The CDR3 runs to 14 residues. CDR3 sequence reads: CSVVVSPSPNEQFF.

The V and J genes are TRBV4-3 and TRBJ2-3; TCRdb outputs TRBD2, but without DNA this stays unchecked. Germline loops: CDR1 LGHNA, CDR2 YSLEER. The CDR3 covers 19 residues. CDR3 in amino acids: CASSPTFLAGGLNTDTQYF.

The V gene is TRBV5-1, the J gene TRBJ2-1; the D call of TRBD2 rests on TCRdb alone, since no DNA is present to check it. The germline V gene has CDR1 SGHRS and CDR2 YFSETQ. The CDR3 spans 15 residues. The CDR3 is CASSLVIAGNNEQFF.

The CDR3 sequence: CASSLGLKGGEKLFF. V gene TRBV5-1 combines with J gene TRBJ1-4; the D call of TRBD1 rests on TCRdb alone, since no DNA is present to check it. In germline, CDR1 is SGHRS, CDR2 YFSETQ. The CDR3 is 15 amino acids.

The chain couples TRBV7-2 to TRBJ2-2; absent DNA, TCRdb's TRBD2 call cannot be checked. The CDR3 has 15 residues. Looked up from germline, CDR1 is SGHTA and CDR2 is FQGNSA. The CDR3 loop reads CASSPEAGNTGELFF.

This chain links TRBV24-1 with TRBJ2-7; TCRdb's assignment of TRBD1 cannot be checked, as there is no DNA. This CDR3 spans 13 amino acids. The V gene's germline CDR1 is KGHDR and CDR2 SFDVKD. The CDR3 region is CAIRGQVSYEQYF.

The V and J genes are TRBV6-5 and TRBJ2-4; with no DNA, the TCRdb D assignment of TRBD1 cannot be verified. The CDR3 is made up of 14 amino acids. Germline loops: CDR1 MNHEY, CDR2 SVGAGI. The chain's CDR3 is CASSYLDRVDIQYF.

The V and J genes are TRBV11-2 and TRBJ2-2; TCRdb selects TRBD2, and the lack of DNA leaves this call unchecked. The CDR3 is 15 residues long. Germline V gene sequence: CDR1 SGHAT, CDR2 FQNNGV. CDR3 in amino acids: CASSGGPRNTGELFF.

The chain carries TRBV6-2 or TRBV6-3 and TRBJ2-3. The CDR3 consists of 12 residues. Germline loops: CDR1 MNHEY, CDR2 SVGEGT. This CDR3 is CASSWRLSTQYF.

V is TRBV7-2 and J is TRBJ1-4. The CDR3 extends over 13 amino acids. Per the germline V gene, CDR1 is SGHTA and CDR2 is FQGNSA. This CDR3 reads CASSGGTNEKLFF.

The J gene is TRBJ2-1, the V gene TRBV27; the TRBD1 assignment by TCRdb is unverifiable without DNA. The CDR3 runs 15 residues. The germline V gene has CDR1 MNHEY and CDR2 SMNVEV (reference sequence). CDR3: CASSSRLGGVGEQFF.

The chain uses TRBV20-1 and TRBJ2-1; the D call of TRBD1 rests on TCRdb alone, since no DNA is present to check it. Germline V gives CDR1 DFQATT, CDR2 SNEGSKA (reference sequence). The CDR3 loop spans 14 amino acids. The CDR3 loop reads CSASRWGRYNEQFF.

The chain combines TRBV5-6 with TRBJ2-2; there is no DNA to check the TCRdb D call of TRBD2. CDR1 is SGHDT and CDR2 is YYEEEE in the germline V gene. The CDR3 is made up of 16 amino acids. CDR3 sequence reads: CASSLGLAGNGGELFF. Full variable domain (remainder filled in from reference TRBV5-6 and TRBJ2-2): DAGVTQSPTHLIKTRGQQVTLRCSPKSGHDTVSWYQQALGQGPQFIFQYYEEEERQRGNFPDRFSGHQFPNYSSELNVNALLLGDSALYLCASSLGLAGNGGELFFGEGSRLTVL.

The CDR3 is CASSQAPAESSYNEQFF. The chain uses TRBV4-2 and TRBJ2-1; TCRdb names TRBD2, which stays unverified in the absence of DNA. This CDR3 is 17 amino acids long. CDR1 is LGHNA, CDR2 YNFKEQ, per germline.

The V gene is TRBV10-3, the J gene TRBJ1-6. Germline V CDR1 and CDR2: ENHRY, SYGVKD. The CDR3 is made up of 15 amino acids. This chain's CDR3 is CAISEGFGDNSPLHF.

The V and J genes are TRBV7-3 and TRBJ1-1. The CDR3 contains 13 residues. Germline CDR1 and CDR2: SGHTA and FQGTGA. CDR3 loop: CASSLGSGTEAFF.

The chain employs TRBV20-1 and TRBJ1-3. The length of the CDR3 is 12 residues. CDR1 is DFQATT, CDR2 SNEGSKA, per germline (reference sequence). This chain's CDR3 is CSAGLAGGAIYF.

The chain uses TRBV12-3 or TRBV12-4 and TRBJ2-1; checking the TCRdb D call of TRBD1 is not possible without DNA. The CDR3 runs 14 residues. This CDR3 is CASSAGQPYNEQFF.

The chain carries TRBV5-4 and TRBJ1-1; TCRdb gives TRBD1 as the D gene, but with no DNA this cannot be confirmed. The CDR3 runs 13 residues. Germline lookup yields CDR1 SGHNT and CDR2 YYREEE (reference sequence). The CDR3 spells CASSSIQGTEAFF.

The rearrangement joins TRBV5-1 to TRBJ2-7; TCRdb reports TRBD2, a call that lacks DNA to check it against. CDR1 SGHRS and CDR2 YFSETQ come from the germline V gene. The CDR3 extends over 15 amino acids. The CDR3 spells CASRRGLDNDYEQYF.

The rearrangement uses TRBV6-1 and TRBJ1-3. The CDR3 is 13 residues long. Germline V CDR1 and CDR2: MNHNS, SASEGT. This chain's CDR3 is CASTITPGNTIYF.

The chain recombines TRBV30 with TRBJ2-5. The CDR3 covers 12 residues. Germline V gene sequence: CDR1 GTSNPN, CDR2 SVGIG (reference sequence). The CDR3 spells CAWSLRQETQYF.

The chain couples TRBV29-1 to TRBJ2-1; without DNA, the TCRdb call of TRBD1 cannot be checked. The germline gives CDR1 SQVTM, CDR2 ANQGSEA. There are 11 residues in the CDR3. CDR3: CSVEERDRGGF.

The J gene is TRBJ1-1, the V gene TRBV12-3 or TRBV12-4; the TCRdb D gene call, TRBD1, has no DNA to confirm it. This CDR3 has 16 amino acids. CDR3 region: CASSLVKGHGKAEAFF.

The chain links TRBV20-1 to TRBJ2-7; there is no DNA to check the TCRdb D call of TRBD2. The CDR3 has 19 amino acids. The V gene's germline CDR1 is DFQATT and CDR2 SNEGSKA (reference sequence). Here the CDR3 reads CSARDPTSGRAWSSYEQYF.